This T cell receptor beta chain was captured by sequencing in a study of monozygotic twins with inflammatory bowel disease. Findings of the study overall: Repertoires of patients may have been made more variable by differing immunosuppressive treatments. Lower sharing of clonotypes with other individuals was seen in IBD patients than in healthy twins. This was most marked in patients showing signs of disease activity. Repertoire similarity did not differ between concordant and discordant twins, perhaps due to limited power.

Turning to this clonotype: Its antigen remains unknown.

TCRdb derives one entry per CDR3 protein from the 5' RACE reads, leaving out DNA. The sample is made up of about 350,000 distinct CDR3 sequences, and the top ten hold around 2% of it. Germline V gene data show CDR1 as SEHNR and CDR2 as FQNEAQ (reference sequence). The CDR3 covers 13 residues. This clonotype was sampled from a human donor with ulcerative colitis or Crohn's disease, or a healthy co-twin of an affected twin (not recorded which). Input material: blood. The rearrangement links TRBV7-9 to TRBJ2-7; the D call from TCRdb, TRBD2, cannot be confirmed without DNA. The CDR3 reads CASSFKDLSEQYF.